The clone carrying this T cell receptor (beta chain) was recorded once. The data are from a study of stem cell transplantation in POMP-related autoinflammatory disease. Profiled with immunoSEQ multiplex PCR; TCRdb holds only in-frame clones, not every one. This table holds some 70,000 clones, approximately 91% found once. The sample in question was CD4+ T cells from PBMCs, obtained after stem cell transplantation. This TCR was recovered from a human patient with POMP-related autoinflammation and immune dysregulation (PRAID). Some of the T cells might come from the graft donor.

The CDR3 reads CASSQDGAGKGYGYTF. Here the CDR3 DNA reads TGTGCCAGCAGCCAAGATGGGGCAGGGAAGGGTTATGGCTACACCTTC. J is TRBJ1-2 and V is TRBV3-1 (or the pseudogene TRBV3-2), with a weak D call TRBD1 (5 bases). Germline loops: CDR1 LGHDT, CDR2 YNNKEL (reference sequence). The CDR3 is 16 amino acids. Deletions cut 0 bases from V and 5 bases from J, with 16 bases between.